This entry concerns a single TCR beta chain. The data originate from a study of identical twins. This CDR3 spans 15 amino acids. J was trimmed by 7 bases and V by 4 bases; bases with no gene match: 7. Germline V gene lookup returns CDR1 SEHNR and CDR2 FQNEAQ (reference sequence). Every donor was a healthy Caucasian. TCRdb redid the calling of the 5' RACE reads with MiXCR, one entry per CDR3 protein. Of fewer than 900,000 distinct CDR3 sequences in the sample, around 21% were seen once. These records were also assigned to another study, of T cells expressing NK-cell markers. That study adds: The TCR beta repertoires originated in sorted CD3+CD56+NKG2C+, CD3+CD56+NKG2C- and CD3+CD56-NKG2C+ T cells.

The chain combines TRBV7-9 with TRBJ2-1; 10 nucleotides line up with TRBD2. The specimen was PBMCs. The receptor was derived from a woman between 18 and 29 years old in good health. The CDR3 protein is CASSSTAGGLNEQFF. The DNA for the CDR3 is TGTGCCAGCAGCTCAACAGCGGGAGGGCTGAATGAGCAGTTCTTC.